A selection of T cell receptor beta chains follows, all from one sample in a study of shared clonotypes between healthy human individuals. The assay was immunoSEQ multiplex PCR, and TCRdb's table has in-frame clones only and misses some. The sample holds around 1.9 million clones, roughly 91% seen once. The sequencing sample was made of naive CD8+ T cells from PBMCs. These receptors came from a man aged 18 to 29 in good health. Some clones in this sample may be carry-over from other donors' samples. Both conserved end residues are part of each CDR3. The D gene is left open where the match is weak. Clone size is shown for a subset of rows, as once, few, many or a class of expanded clone.

j_call v_call d_call clone_size cdr3_nt cdr3_aa
TRBJ2-5 TRBV5-6 TRBD1 - TGTGCCAGCAGCTCATACAGGGGGCTGATCGAGACCCAGTACTTC CASSSYRGLIETQYF
TRBJ2-7 TRBV28 - - TGTGCCAGCAGTTTCCCCCCGGGACAAAACTACGAGCAGTACTTC CASSFPPGQNYEQYF
TRBJ2-5 TRBV9 - - TGTGCCAGCAGCGTAACAGAAGGCGCGGGAGAGACCCAGTACTTC CASSVTEGAGETQYF
TRBJ2-5 TRBV19 - once TGTGCCAGTAGGGCCGGGGGTCAAGAGACCCAGTACTTC CASRAGGQETQYF
TRBJ2-1 TRBV5-1 - once TGCGCCAGCAGCTCAACCCTAGCTGTTACCTACAATGAGCAGTTCTTC CASSSTLAVTYNEQFF
TRBJ2-1 TRBV29-1 - - TGCAGCGCGCGGCAGGGTTCCTACAATGAGCAGTTCTTC CSARQGSYNEQFF
TRBJ2-5 TRBV10-3 TRBD2 - TGTGCCATCCAAAGTGGACTAGCGGGCCAAGAGACCCAGTACTTC CAIQSGLAGQETQYF
TRBJ2-3 TRBV28 - - TGTGCCAGCAGTTCCGACCTGGGGGGAGATACGCAGTATTTT CASSSDLGGDTQYF
TRBJ2-7 TRBV14 TRBD1 - TGTGCCAGCAGCCAAAGGGACAGGATCTACGAGCAGTACTTC CASSQRDRIYEQYF
TRBJ1-2 TRBV28 TRBD1 once TGTGCCAGCAGGGACCCAGGGGGCTATGGCTACACCTTC CASRDPGGYGYTF
TRBJ2-7 TRBV27 - - TGTGCCAGCAGCCCGTACCTTAGCTCGTACGAGCAGTACTTC CASSPYLSSYEQYF
TRBJ1-1 TRBV18 TRBD1 few TGTGCCAGCTCCCACCAGGGGGACACTGAAGCTTTCTTT CASSHQGDTEAFF
TRBJ2-7 TRBV19 TRBD1 - TGTGCCAGTACTCCAAGACCGGACAGGGGCTACGAGCAGTACTTC CASTPRPDRGYEQYF
TRBJ2-7 TRBV28 TRBD2 - TGTGCCAGCAGCATATTCCCGGGACTAGTAACCCACGAGCAGTACTTC CASSIFPGLVTHEQYF
TRBJ2-7 TRBV27 - - TGTGCCAGCAGTTTATCGGGTACTAACAACTACGAGCAGTACTTC CASSLSGTNNYEQYF
TRBJ1-1 TRBV5-6 TRBD1 once TGTGCCAGCAGCGTAACCCCTCAGGGGGCGAACACTGAAGCTTTCTTT CASSVTPQGANTEAFF
TRBJ2-2 TRBV4-1 - - TGCGCCAGCAGCCAAGGTGTGGCAGGGCGAGGCACCGGGGAGCTGTTTTTT CASSQGVAGRGTGELFF
TRBJ2-1 TRBV27 TRBD2 - TGTGCCAGCAGTGGACTAGCGAGGGCTTGGGGCTACAATGAGCAGTTCTTC CASSGLARAWGYNEQFF
TRBJ2-7 TRBV4-1 - - TGCGCCAGCAGCCAAGGCCCGGGCTCCTACGAGCAGTACTTC CASSQGPGSYEQYF
TRBJ1-2 TRBV4-1 TRBD1 - TGCGCCAGCAGCCAGACGACAGGGGTAAGAGCTAACTATGGCTACACCTTC CASSQTTGVRANYGYTF
TRBJ1-2 TRBV27 - - TGTGCCAGCCCTTCCCCAAGGACGGGCTACACCTTC CASPSPRTGYTF
TRBJ2-1 TRBV9 - once TGTGCCAGCAGCCAAGGGTATGAGCAGTTCTTC CASSQGYEQFF
TRBJ2-7 TRBV29-1 - - TGCAGCATGCGGACCGCCATTCGCCACGAGCAGTACTTC CSMRTAIRHEQYF
TRBJ2-7 TRBV19 - - TGTGCCAGTAGTATAGACTCCTACGAGCAGTACTTC CASSIDSYEQYF
TRBJ1-3 TRBV11-2 - once TGTGCCAGCAGCTTAGATATCACGCTGGGAAACACCATATATTTT CASSLDITLGNTIYF
TRBJ2-7 TRBV5-6 - once TGTGCCAGCAATGCCCGGGAGATACTTTACGAGCAGTACTTC CASNAREILYEQYF
TRBJ2-7 TRBV7-9 TRBD2 - TGTGCCAGCAGCTTAGAGCGGGAGAGCTCCTACGAGCAGTACTTC CASSLERESSYEQYF
TRBJ1-1 TRBV9 - - TGTGCCAGCAGCGTAGCTTTGGAGCAGGGGACCACTGAAGCTTTCTTT CASSVALEQGTTEAFF
TRBJ2-2 TRBV5-3 - - TGTGCCAGAAGCTCCCCCTTGGCGATCAGCTATTACGCCGGGGAGCTGTTTTTT CARSSPLAISYYAGELFF
TRBJ2-5 TRBV5-6 - - TGTGCCAGCAGCTTCGCTAGCGCGGGGAGGGAGACCCAGTACTTC CASSFASAGRETQYF
TRBJ1-1 TRBV27 - - TGTGCCAGCAGTTTGAGTTTGAACACTGAAGCTTTCTTT CASSLSLNTEAFF
TRBJ1-5 TRBV19 - - TGTGCCAGTAGTATTTGGCAGACCAATCAGCCCCAGCATTTT CASSIWQTNQPQHF
TRBJ1-1 TRBV10-3 - - TGTGCCACCAGGGCCGGGGGGCGGATCATGAACACTGAAGCTTTCTTT CATRAGGRIMNTEAFF
TRBJ2-5 TRBV28 TRBD2 - TGTGCCAGCGCACTTATGGGGGGGCAAGAGACCCAGTACTTC CASALMGGQETQYF
TRBJ2-1 TRBV11-2 - - TGTGCCAGCAGCTTAACGAGCTCCTACAATGAGCAGTTCTTC CASSLTSSYNEQFF
TRBJ1-1 TRBV7-9 - few TGTGCCAGCAGCTTAGCGTGGGCAGAAGCTTTCTTT CASSLAWAEAFF
TRBJ2-1 TRBV27 - - TGTGCCAGCTCGTCCCTTTACAATGAGCAGTTCTTC CASSSLYNEQFF
TRBJ2-7 TRBV11-1 - - TGTGCCAGCAGCTTATCAGGGATCCCCTACGAGCAGTACTTC CASSLSGIPYEQYF
TRBJ2-7 TRBV15 - - TGTGCCACCAGCAGAGACCCCCCGGCCGGGAGCTACGAGCAGTACTTC CATSRDPPAGSYEQYF